This T cell receptor (beta chain) was profiled in a study of PD-1 blockade in classical Hodgkin lymphoma. The study's findings and limits: The origin of the repertoire differences remains undefined, with disease activity or prior therapy as possible causes. Diversity similar to that of newly diagnosed patients was seen at baseline in complete responders. By C4D1, CD4+ diversity increased significantly, especially in complete responders.

Brentuximab vedotin exposure varied among the patients, all of whom had relapsed after autologous stem cell transplantation. Assay: immunoSEQ multiplex PCR; the TCRdb copy retains only in-frame clones and omits some. This sample yields about 25,000 clones, of which around 80% are seen a single time; 5.5% to 8.5% belongs to the top ten. CDR1 and CDR2 from the germline V gene are MGHDK and SYGVNS. This CDR3 is 12 amino acids long. Trimming took 0 bases from V and 15 from J, leaving 11 bases between them. To note about this clone: Its antigen is still unknown.

V and J are TRBV25-1 and TRBJ1-4, with unresolved D. The receptor was derived from a human donor with classical Hodgkin lymphoma. Specimen: peripheral blood mononuclear cells (PBMCs), collected at baseline. The CDR3 loop reads CASSEYGREVFF. The CDR3 region has the DNA TGTGCCAGCAGTGAATATGGCCGAGAGGTGTTTTTT.